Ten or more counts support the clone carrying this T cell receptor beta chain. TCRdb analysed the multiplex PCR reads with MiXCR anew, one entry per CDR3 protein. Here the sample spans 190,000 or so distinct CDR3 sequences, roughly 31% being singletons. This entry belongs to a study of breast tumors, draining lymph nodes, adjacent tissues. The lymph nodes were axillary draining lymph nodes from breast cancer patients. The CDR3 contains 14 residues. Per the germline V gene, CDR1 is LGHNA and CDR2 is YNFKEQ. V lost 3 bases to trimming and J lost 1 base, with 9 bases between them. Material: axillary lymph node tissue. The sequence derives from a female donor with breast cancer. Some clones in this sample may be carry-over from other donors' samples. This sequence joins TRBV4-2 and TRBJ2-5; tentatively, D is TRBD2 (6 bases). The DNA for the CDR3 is TGTGCCAGCAGCCAGGGAGCGGGCCAAGAGACCCAGTACTTC. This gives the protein CASSQGAGQETQYF.